The table lists the clone carrying this TCR beta chain with many counts. The antigen is not known. Within the sample, other DNA sequences also encode this same CDR3. V dropped 2 bases and J dropped 5 bases, with 9 bases sitting between them. The CDR3 totals 13 residues. Looked up from germline, CDR1 is SGHTA and CDR2 is FQGNSA. This record comes from a study of beta chain features in type 1 diabetes. Via CD45RO/CCR7/CD25/CD127/CD95/CD27, cells of the CD4+ naive, central memory, regulatory and stem cell-like memory subsets were sorted. Notes on the study in general: Patients' naive, central memory and Treg TCRB repertoires seemed closer to one another than those of healthy donors. Type 1 diabetes patients showed a moderate but significant shortening of TCRB CDR3s in all four CD4+ subsets.

What was sequenced were expressed TCRB transcripts, since all of the isolated RNA had been reverse transcribed. Profiling relied on immunoSEQ multiplex PCR, and the TCRdb table lists in-frame clones only, not all of them. The table records around 140,000 clones, about 10% of them present only once. The source is a man aged 30-40 years with type 1 diabetes. The chain links TRBV7-2 to TRBJ2-5, with no clear D. Sequencing input: central memory CD4+ T cells from blood. The CDR3 region is CASSLSLGETQYF. CDR3 bases: TGTGCCAGCAGCTTAAGTCTCGGTGAGACCCAGTACTTC. Supplemented by reference TRBV7-2 and TRBJ2-5, the full variable domain reads GAGVSQSPSNKVTEKGKDVELRCDPISGHTALYWYRQSLGQGLEFLIYFQGNSAPDKSGLPSDRFSAERTGGSVSTLTIQRTQQEDSAVYLCASSLSLGETQYFGPGTRLLVL.